The clone carrying this TCR beta chain was counted a few times. CDR3 size: 15 residues. Germline CDR1 is MNHEY and CDR2 is SVGAGI. Deletions cut 1 base from V and 5 bases from J, with 14 bases between. TCRdb passed the 5' RACE reads through MiXCR, listing each CDR3 protein once. The sample shows about 250,000 distinct CDR3 sequences, 30% to 35% of them seen only once. The entry originates in a study of CD8 T cells in ankylosing spondylitis. V and J are TRBV6-5 and TRBJ2-5; maybe TRBD2 (6 bases). The sequence was collected from a male donor with ankylosing spondylitis or in good health (not recorded which). The sample comprised blood, either unsorted or a sorted T cell fraction (not recorded which). In nucleotides, the CDR3 is TGTGCCAGCAGTTACTGGCTAGCGCCTTGGGAGACCCAGTACTTC. Translating it yields CASSYWLAPWETQYF.